Described below is a single TCR beta chain sequence and its context. This clone was seen only once. The specificity of this receptor is unknown. The sample holds no much larger clone one base away, and base qualities are not on file. The sample belongs to a study of cytomegalovirus exposure and HLA in healthy donors (dated by TCRdb to the late 2010s). Looking at the study overall: An earlier analysis of some 620 of the donors reported 276 Gb of sequence data and about 120 million unique TCR beta sequences obtained from approximately 180 million T cells. An early release that covered some 630 HLA-typed donors contained approximately 290 gigabases of sequencing data and 80 million or so unique TCR sequences. Of the roughly 400 genotyped donors, about 84% fell in the genetic ancestry cluster associated with self-reported Caucasian donors. The study was designed to test whether signatures of past pathogen exposure could be identified by cataloging public T cell receptors. The study used immunosequencing to profile the T cell repertoires of around 600 subjects and linked those repertoires to cytomegalovirus serostatus. Besides the first cohort of around 700 subjects, a separate validation cohort made up of roughly 120 different subjects was used. The study combined high-throughput TCR immunosequencing, statistical association of individual TCRs with disease status, and machine learning to predict cytomegalovirus infection status. In a later analysis, previously published TCR beta repertoires from 500 to 750 donors were re-analyzed and high-resolution HLA genotyping was added so that TCR occurrence patterns could be studied. Rather than drawing on any new phenotypic data, the later analysis identified candidate immune exposures from TCR beta sequences and the way those sequences occurred across donors. An earlier analysis of some 600 of the donors applied high-throughput TCR beta sequencing to assess whether each TCR beta V gene segment acted as functional or pseudogenic. Donor age, sex, ethnicity and CMV serostatus were compiled together with the repertoire data. Genome-wide SNP genotypes for about 65% of the 666 donors were used in a later genetic analysis, which treated that subset as a discovery cohort. All discovery cohort repertoires had been generated on a single sequencing platform. HLA typing covered class I and class II loci at four-digit resolution. Typing coverage differed by locus: A, B, C, DRB1 and DQB1 were typed in roughly 629-630 donors, DQA1 in roughly 500, DPA1 in roughly 590, and DPB1 in just under 480. Roughly five DR-DQ haplotypes were treated as single units for association and clustering because of strong linkage in the cohort. Among about 400 genotyped donors of the cohort, an average of around 250,000 unique TCR beta nucleotide sequences was sequenced per donor, of which 15% to 20% were non-productive. Results the study describes overall, beyond this receptor: CMV serostatus was the only immune exposure information available for the cohort. Only TCR beta chains were sequenced in this cohort, and the absence of alpha or paired-chain data limited detectable features. Broadly in line with IMGT annotations, most TCR beta V segments showed up in productive rearrangements about 90% or about 30% of the time in an earlier analysis of under 700 of the donors. Because counts were too low, some 17 rarely observed V segments, including chromosome 9 orphons, were left out of the earlier analysis of a few hundred of the donors. A cluster of highly shared sequence variants was judged likely to represent a technical artifact of the sequencing pipeline. Several of the top co-occurrence clusters appeared to be linked to parvovirus B19, influenza, CMV and Epstein-Barr virus, according to a later analysis. Some IMGT-functional V segments, including TRBV6-2 and TRBV6-3, could not be told apart with the 87-base-pair reads, so those segments were excluded. The authors suggested that the approach could potentially be generalized to other disease states and immunological phenotypes. V-gene and J-gene trimming of TCR beta chains was associated with a missense DCLRE1C variant in a later genetic analysis, and the association was replicated in an independent cohort. HLA typing was unavailable for some donors at each locus, so association tests used only the typed subset. In vitro tests confirmed that a few of the cytomegalovirus-associated TCR beta chains recognize cytomegalovirus antigens. In both the original and validation cohorts, the classifier was reported to diagnose cytomegalovirus status with high specificity and sensitivity. Specific HLA alleles were associated with more than 15,000 TCR beta sequences at a false discovery rate of 0.05 in a later analysis. In a later genetic analysis, fewer N-insertions in productive TCRs were reported among donors in an Asian-associated ancestry cluster than the roughly 700-donor mean. While some public TCRs were present in many individuals, most TCR sequences turned up only very rarely across donors. According to a later analysis, most CMV-associated TCR beta chains appeared to be HLA-restricted, and the HLA associations seemed to be driven largely by CMV exposure. A further reported finding was that TCR beta sequences accurately predicted the HLA-A and HLA-B alleles for most subjects in the first cohort. In a later analysis, HLA-associated TCR beta chains were found to be more clonally expanded and to have lower generation probabilities than equally common non-associated chains. Roughly uniform sequencing depth across donors was assumed in presence/absence analyses, although this assumption may not hold. Linkage disequilibrium might explain the correlated functional status among segregating V segments, but an unknown experimental factor could not be ruled out. Strong co-occurrence of HLA alleles, especially DR and DQ, made assigning TCR associations to individual alleles difficult. The study listed 150 to 200 TCR beta chains as associated with cytomegalovirus. A later analysis found that TCR association rates varied across HLA loci, with DRB1 alleles showing the most associated TCRs and HLA-C alleles the fewest.

The cohort consisted of approximately 670 healthy bone marrow donors. At the time of sampling, all cohort members were nominally healthy, though unrecorded immune exposures were likely present. The donor was CMV seropositive and belonged to the group of 250 to 300 seropositive cohort members. A peripheral blood sample was collected from each donor, and TCR beta sequencing was performed on peripheral blood mononuclear cells. The Qiagen DNeasy Blood Extraction Kit was used to extract genomic DNA from the blood cell samples. Library preparation was by the immunoSEQ multiplex PCR assay. The multiplex PCR relied on a mix of 60 forward primers for TCR Vbeta segments and 13 reverse primers for TCR Jbeta segments. The CDR3 region of rearranged TCR beta genes was amplified from genomic DNA by a multiplex PCR assay. Amplified TCR beta libraries were sequenced as 87-base-pair reads on the Illumina HiSeq System. In the paper's pipeline: In a later analysis, roughly 80 million unique TCR beta chains were counted across the 690 or so repertoires, and around 10 million of these chains were shared by at least two donors. A nearest-neighbor algorithm error-corrected the raw reads and collapsed the reads into unique sequences, merging closely related sequences to remove PCR and sequencing errors. Alignment of CDR3 sequences to IMGT reference sequences was used to assign V, D and J gene segments. For a sequence to be retained, a match of at least six nucleotides was required to both a V gene segment and a J gene segment. A rearrangement counted as productive if the CDR3 had no stop codons and remained in frame with V and J, and every other rearrangement counted as non-productive. CDR3 was defined according to IMGT convention as the region running from the second conserved V-encoded cysteine to the conserved J-encoded phenylalanine. The earlier analysis of 500 to 600 of the donors excluded sequences that lacked an unambiguous match to a single V gene segment. In an earlier analysis of about 590 of the donors, a V segment was called functional when productive rearrangements were above 56.7%, and segregating when the standard deviation between donors exceeded 5%. A statistical classification framework was built for diagnosing cytomegalovirus status from the catalog of TCR beta chain sequences. In a later analysis, V and J genes were assigned by comparing TCR nucleotide sequences against IMGT/GENE-DB human TR gene sequences. Using the TCRdist pipeline, a later analysis assigned CDR3 sequences along with most-parsimonious VDJ recombination scenarios. In a later analysis, every TCR beta chain was defined by the combination of its CDR3 amino acid sequence and its V-gene family, and reads without a unique V-gene family were dropped. As a way to deal with suspected cross-contamination and a sequencing artifact, a later analysis dropped 450 to 700 nucleotide sequences that were highly shared and had low generation probability. In a later analysis, a clonal expansion index was calculated for each public chain from normalized within-repertoire ranks of inferred template counts. A later analysis computed generation probabilities with a VDJ recombination model fitted to out-of-frame rearrangements, and checked the results against IGoR. Hypergeometric tests were used in a later analysis to score TCR-TCR, TCR-HLA and TCR-CMV co-occurrence, with a repertoire-size bias correction applied to the TCR pairs. In a later analysis, false discovery rates were estimated by permuting HLA or CMV assignments 20 times. In a later analysis, co-occurring TCRs were grouped using DBSCAN, with TCRdist sequence similarity added in when clustering inside HLA-allele-positive subsets. Repertoires with fewer than 30,000 or more than 120,000 public chains, plus five repertoires with anomalous nucleotide sharing, were excluded from co-occurrence clustering. TCRdb holds this immuneACCESS table with in-frame rearrangements only. Some clones are missing; in checked studies, unresolved V genes explain under half, and the rest has no known cause. The D gene and trimming were derived from the DNA, and the V and J assignments and clone size from that table. The sample contains approximately 150,000 clones, around 84% of them found a single time. The ten largest clones represent about 2.5% of the sample.

Reading the germline V gene gives CDR1 SGHTA and CDR2 FQGNSA. Trimming takes 5 bases off V and 0 bases off J; junction bases not matched to a gene: 7. Its CDR3 holds 17 amino acids, cysteine through phenylalanine. Of the read, only the CDR3 DNA is kept; its 51 bases are in frame from base 1. The rearranged chain carries TRBV7-2 and TRBJ2-5; 12 bases in the junction line up with TRBD2. Sequencing was done on a sample of PBMCs. The TCR originated in a man aged 25-45 years in good health and CMV-seropositive. CDR3 reads: CASSPGTSGLYQETQYF. The sequenced DNA is TGTGCCAGCAGCCCCGGGACTAGCGGGCTGTACCAAGAGACCCAGTACTTC.